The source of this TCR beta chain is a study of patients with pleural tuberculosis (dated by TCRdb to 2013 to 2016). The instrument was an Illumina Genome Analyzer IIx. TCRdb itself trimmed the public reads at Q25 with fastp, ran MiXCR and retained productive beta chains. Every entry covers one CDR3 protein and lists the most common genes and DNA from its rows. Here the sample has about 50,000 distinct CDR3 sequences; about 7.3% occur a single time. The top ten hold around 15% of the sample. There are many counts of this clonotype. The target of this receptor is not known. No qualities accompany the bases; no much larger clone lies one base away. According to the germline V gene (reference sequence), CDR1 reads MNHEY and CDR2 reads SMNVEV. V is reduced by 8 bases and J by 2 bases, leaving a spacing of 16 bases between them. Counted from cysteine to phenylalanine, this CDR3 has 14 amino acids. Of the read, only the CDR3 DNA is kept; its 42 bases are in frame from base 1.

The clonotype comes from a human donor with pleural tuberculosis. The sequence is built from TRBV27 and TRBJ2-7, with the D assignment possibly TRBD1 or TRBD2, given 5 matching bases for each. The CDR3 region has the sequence CASSSEGPTYEQYF. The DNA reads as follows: TGTGCCAGCTCTTCAGAGGGACCAACCTACGAGCAGTACTTC.